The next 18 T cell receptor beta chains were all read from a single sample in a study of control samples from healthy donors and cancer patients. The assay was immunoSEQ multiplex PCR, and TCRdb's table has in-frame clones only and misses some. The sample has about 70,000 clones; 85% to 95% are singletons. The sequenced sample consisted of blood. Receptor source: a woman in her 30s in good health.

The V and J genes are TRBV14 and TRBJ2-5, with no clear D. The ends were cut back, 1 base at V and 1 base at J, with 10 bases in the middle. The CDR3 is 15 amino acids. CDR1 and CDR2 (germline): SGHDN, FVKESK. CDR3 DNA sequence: TGTGCCAGCAGCCAAGGGGCTGTTTCCCAAGAGACCCAGTACTTC. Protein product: CASSQGAVSQETQYF. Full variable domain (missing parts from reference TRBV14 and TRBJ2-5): EAGVTQFPSHSVIEKGQTVTLRCDPISGHDNLYWYRRVMGKEIKFLLHFVKESKQDESGMPNNRFLAERTGGTYSTLKVQPAELEDSGVYFCASSQGAVSQETQYFGPGTRLLVL.

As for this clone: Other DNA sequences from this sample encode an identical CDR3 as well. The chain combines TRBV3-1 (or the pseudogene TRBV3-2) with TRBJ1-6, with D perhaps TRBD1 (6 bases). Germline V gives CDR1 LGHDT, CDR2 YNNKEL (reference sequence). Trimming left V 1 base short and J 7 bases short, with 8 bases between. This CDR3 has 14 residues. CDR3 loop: CASSQGRGNSPLHF. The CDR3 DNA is TGTGCCAGCAGCCAAGGCAGGGGAAATTCACCCCTCCACTTT.

The CDR3 region is CASTEQGDLPYGYTF. The CDR3 DNA is TGTGCCAGCACCGAACAGGGGGATCTCCCCTATGGCTACACCTTC. V usage is TRBV7-8 and J usage is TRBJ1-2; 8 nucleotides match TRBD1. The CDR3 extends over 15 amino acids. V lost 7 bases to trimming and J lost 4 bases; unmatched junction nucleotides: 11. The germline V gene has CDR1 SGHVS and CDR2 FQNEAQ.

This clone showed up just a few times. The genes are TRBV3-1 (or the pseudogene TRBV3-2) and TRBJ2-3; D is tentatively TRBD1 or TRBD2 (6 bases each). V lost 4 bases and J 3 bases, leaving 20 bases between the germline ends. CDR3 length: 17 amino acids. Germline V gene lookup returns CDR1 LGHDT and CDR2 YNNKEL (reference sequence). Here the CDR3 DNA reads TGTGCCAGCAGCCCCTCCTTACGGGGGCGCGGTACAGATACGCAGTATTTT. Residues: CASSPSLRGRGTDTQYF.

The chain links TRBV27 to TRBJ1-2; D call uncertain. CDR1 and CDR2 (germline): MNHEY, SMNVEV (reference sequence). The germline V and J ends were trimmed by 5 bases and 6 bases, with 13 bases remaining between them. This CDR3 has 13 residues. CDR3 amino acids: CASSPRWRDGYTF. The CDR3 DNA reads TGTGCCAGCAGTCCACGGTGGAGGGATGGCTACACCTTC.

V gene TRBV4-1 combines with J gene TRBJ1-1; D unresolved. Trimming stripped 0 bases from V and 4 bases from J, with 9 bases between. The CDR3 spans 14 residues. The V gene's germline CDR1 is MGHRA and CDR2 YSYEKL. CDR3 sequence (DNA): TGCGCCAGCAGCCAAGAAGGACGAGCCACTGAAGCTTTCTTT. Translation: CASSQEGRATEAFF.

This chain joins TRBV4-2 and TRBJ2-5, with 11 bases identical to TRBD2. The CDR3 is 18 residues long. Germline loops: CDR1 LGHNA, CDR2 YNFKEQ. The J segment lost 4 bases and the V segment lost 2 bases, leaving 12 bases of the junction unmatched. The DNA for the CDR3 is TGTGCCAGCAGCCAAAGGAAACTGACTAGCGGGGAGGGAGAGACCCAGTACTTC. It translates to CASSQRKLTSGEGETQYF.

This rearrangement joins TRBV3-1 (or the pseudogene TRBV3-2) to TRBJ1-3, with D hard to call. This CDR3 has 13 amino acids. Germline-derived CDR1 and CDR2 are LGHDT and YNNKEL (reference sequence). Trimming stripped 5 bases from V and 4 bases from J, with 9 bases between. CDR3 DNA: TGTGCCAGCAGCATAGCAGACGGAAACACCATATATTTT. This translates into CASSIADGNTIYF.

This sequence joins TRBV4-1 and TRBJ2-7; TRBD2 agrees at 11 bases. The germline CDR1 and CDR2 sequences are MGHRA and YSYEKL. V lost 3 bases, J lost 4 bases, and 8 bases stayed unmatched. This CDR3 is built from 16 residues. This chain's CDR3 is CASSHRTSGGRYEQYF. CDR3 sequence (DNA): TGCGCCAGCAGCCACCGAACTAGCGGGGGAAGATACGAGCAGTACTTC.

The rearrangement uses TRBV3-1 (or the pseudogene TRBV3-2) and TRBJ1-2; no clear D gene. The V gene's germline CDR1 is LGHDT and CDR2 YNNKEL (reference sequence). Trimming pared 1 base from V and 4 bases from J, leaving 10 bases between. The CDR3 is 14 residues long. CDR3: CASSQGGFVYGYTF. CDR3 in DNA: TGTGCCAGCAGCCAAGGCGGCTTCGTCTATGGCTACACCTTC.

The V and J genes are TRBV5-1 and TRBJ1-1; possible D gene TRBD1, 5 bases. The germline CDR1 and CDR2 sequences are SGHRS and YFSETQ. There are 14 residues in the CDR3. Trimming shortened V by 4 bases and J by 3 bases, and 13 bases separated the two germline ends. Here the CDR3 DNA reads TGCGCCAGCAGCCTGGAGGGGACCTACACTGAAGCTTTCTTT. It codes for CASSLEGTYTEAFF.

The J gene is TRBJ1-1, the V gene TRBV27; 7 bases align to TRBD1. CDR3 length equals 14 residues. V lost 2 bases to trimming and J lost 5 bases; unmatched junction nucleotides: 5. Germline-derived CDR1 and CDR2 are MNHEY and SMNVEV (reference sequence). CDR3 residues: CASSLVGGSTEAFF. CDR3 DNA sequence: TGTGCCAGCAGTTTAGTAGGGGGCAGTACTGAAGCTTTCTTT.

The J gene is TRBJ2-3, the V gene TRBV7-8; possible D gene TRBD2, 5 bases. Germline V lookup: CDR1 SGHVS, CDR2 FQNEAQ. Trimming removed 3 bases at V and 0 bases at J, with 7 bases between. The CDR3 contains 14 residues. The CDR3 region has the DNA TGTGCCAGCAGCTTGCGGGTTAGCACAGATACGCAGTATTTT. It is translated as CASSLRVSTDTQYF.

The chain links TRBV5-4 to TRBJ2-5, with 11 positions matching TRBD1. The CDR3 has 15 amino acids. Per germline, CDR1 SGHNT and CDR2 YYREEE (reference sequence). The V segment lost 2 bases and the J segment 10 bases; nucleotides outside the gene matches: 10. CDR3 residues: CASSFAGTGGGIQYF. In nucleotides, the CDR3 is TGTGCCAGCAGCTTCGCCGGGACAGGGGGGGGTATCCAGTACTTC.

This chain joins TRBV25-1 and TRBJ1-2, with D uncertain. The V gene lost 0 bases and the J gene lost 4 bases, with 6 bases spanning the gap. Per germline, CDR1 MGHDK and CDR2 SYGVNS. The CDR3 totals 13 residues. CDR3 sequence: CASSEYLAYGYTF. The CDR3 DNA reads TGTGCCAGCAGTGAATACCTCGCCTATGGCTACACCTTC.

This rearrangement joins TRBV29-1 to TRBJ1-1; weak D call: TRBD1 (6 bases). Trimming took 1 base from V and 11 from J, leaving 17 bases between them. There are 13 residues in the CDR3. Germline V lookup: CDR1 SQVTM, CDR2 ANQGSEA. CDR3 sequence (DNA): TGCAGCGTTGAAGGTGGCAGGGGCGGTAGGGCTTTCTTT. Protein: CSVEGGRGGRAFF.

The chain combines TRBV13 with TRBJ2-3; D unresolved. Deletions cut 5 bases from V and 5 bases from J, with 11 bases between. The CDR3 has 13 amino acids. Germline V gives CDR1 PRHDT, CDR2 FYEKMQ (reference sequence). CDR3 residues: CASSPPWGDTQYF. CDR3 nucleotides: TGTGCCAGCAGCCCTCCTTGGGGAGATACGCAGTATTTT.

The CDR3 region is CASSLAGEQGRNQPQHF. CDR3 DNA sequence: TGTGCCAGCAGCTTGGCCGGGGAACAGGGTCGCAATCAGCCCCAGCATTTT. V is TRBV5-4 and J is TRBJ1-5, with a tentative D call TRBD1 (6 bases). The CDR3 is 17 residues long. Trimming removed 0 bases from V and 2 bases from J, with 15 bases in between. Germline V lookup: CDR1 SGHNT, CDR2 YYREEE (reference sequence).